One sample yielded the 27 T cell receptor beta chains listed below, sequenced in a study of T-cell reconstitution after alpha-beta-depleted transplantation in children (dated by TCRdb to about 2016). Library prep was done by PCR. Sequenced using an Illumina HiSeq 2500. Molecular barcoding was employed in the preparation of TCR libraries, with unique molecular identifiers being used to normalize TCRbeta repertoire quantification. TCRdb reran the public reads through fastp at Q25 and MiXCR, keeping productive beta chains. Each entry is one CDR3 protein sequence, shown with its most common DNA and genes. Present in this sample are fewer than 150,000 distinct CDR3 sequences, approximately 8.7% of which were seen just once. Around 24% of the sample lies in the top ten. In the paper's terms, the treatment or condition label means: allogeneic hematopoietic cell transplantation with graft depleted of TCRalphabeta T cells and CD19 B cells.

The sample consisted of PBMCs, mostly from graft donor cells, taken 180 days after TCRalphabeta/CD19-depleted stem cell transplant. Source of these receptors: a girl under three years old who had a stem cell transplant for combined immunodeficiency, so the T cells may come from the graft donor.

The chain uses TRBV5-1 and TRBJ1-6, with D unclear. Trimming stripped 0 bases from V and 0 bases from J, with 16 bases between. This CDR3 region has 19 residues. The germline CDR1 and CDR2 sequences are SGHRS and YFSETQ. The DNA for the CDR3 is TGCGCCAGCAGCTTGGTGGATCAAGACTTCAGCTCCTATAATTCACCCCTCCACTTT. This codes for CASSLVDQDFSSYNSPLHF.

This clonotype has just a few counts. V gene TRBV5-6 combines with J gene TRBJ1-5; D ambiguous. The CDR3 extends over 12 amino acids. The V end was cut by 1 base, the J end by 5 bases, with 4 bases between. Germline V CDR1 and CDR2: SGHDT, YYEEEE. The CDR3 DNA reads as TGTGCCAGCAGCTTGAACGATCAGCCCCAGCATTTT. Amino acid sequence: CASSLNDQPQHF.

V gene TRBV18 combines with J gene TRBJ2-5; TRBD2 is a possible D gene (6 bases). The CDR3 totals 15 residues. Germline-derived CDR1 and CDR2 are KGHSH and LQKENI. The V end was cut by 2 bases, the J end by 5 bases, with 15 bases between. As DNA, the CDR3 is TGTGCCAGCTCACCAAAGGGACCCAGCGGGGAGACCCAGTACTTC. As protein: CASSPKGPSGETQYF.

The chain uses TRBV20-1 and TRBJ2-1; D is ambiguous. Trimming shortened V by 3 bases and J by 4 bases, and 7 bases separated the two germline ends. Germline values: CDR1 DFQATT, CDR2 SNEGSKA (reference sequence). The CDR3 has 12 amino acids. CDR3: CSARPSYNEQFF. In DNA form, the CDR3 reads TGCAGTGCTAGGCCCTCGTACAATGAGCAGTTCTTC.

This clonotype was recorded a few times. The chain links TRBV12-3 or TRBV12-4 to TRBJ2-7; a weak D match, TRBD2 (8 bases). The CDR3 is made up of 15 amino acids. The germline V and J ends were trimmed by 3 bases and 2 bases, with 14 bases remaining between them. The CDR3 nucleotides are TGTGCCAGCAGTTTTAGCGGGACAGCTCCCTACGAGCAGTACTTC. Amino acid sequence: CASSFSGTAPYEQYF.

In this sample, this clonotype turned up many times. This rearrangement joins TRBV13 to TRBJ2-2, with 12 bases that match TRBD2. CDR3 length: 16 residues. CDR1 and CDR2 (germline): PRHDT, FYEKMQ (reference sequence). The V gene end was trimmed by 5 bases and the J gene end by 5 bases; junction bases not matched to a gene: 6. The CDR3: CASSPLAGGGTGELFF. For the CDR3, the DNA is TGTGCCAGCAGCCCCCTAGCGGGAGGGGGGACCGGGGAGCTGTTTTTT.

A few counts support this clonotype. This sequence joins TRBV5-1 and TRBJ2-2; the match to TRBD1 covers 7 bases. V was pared by 4 bases and J by 3 bases, with 3 bases of the junction left unmatched. The CDR3 is 14 amino acids. Germline V lookup: CDR1 SGHRS, CDR2 YFSETQ. The CDR3 coding sequence is TGCGCCAGCAGCCCGGGACAGCACACCGGGGAGCTGTTTTTT. It codes for CASSPGQHTGELFF.

This clonotype has only a few counts. A read error may account for a junction end that differs from germline. The chain combines TRBV20-1 with TRBJ2-1; TRBD2 matches at 13 bases. Germline loops: CDR1 DFQATT, CDR2 SNEGSKA (reference sequence). The CDR3 is made up of 14 amino acids. As DNA, the CDR3 is TGCAGTCCTAGACTAGCGGGGGGTCCGAATGAGCAGTTCTTC. This translates into CSPRLAGGPNEQFF.

The gene calls are TRBV27 and TRBJ2-7, with 8 bases fitting TRBD1. This CDR3 region has 16 residues. Germline V CDR1 and CDR2: MNHEY, SMNVEV (reference sequence). J lost 4 bases, V lost 1 base, and 9 bases had no gene match. The CDR3 reads CASSLLGGTGGYEQYF. For the CDR3, the DNA is TGTGCCAGCAGTTTATTAGGTGGGACAGGTGGTTACGAGCAGTACTTC.

The rearrangement uses TRBV4-2 and TRBJ1-5; no firm D call. Trimming stripped 0 bases from V and 5 bases from J, with 17 bases between. Germline lookup yields CDR1 LGHNA and CDR2 YNFKEQ. There are 17 residues in the CDR3. CDR3 sequence reads: CASSQDPEVYTHQPQHF. For the CDR3, the DNA is TGTGCCAGCAGCCAAGATCCGGAGGTGTATACCCATCAGCCCCAGCATTTT.

The chain employs TRBV10-3 and TRBJ2-1, with 7 positions matching TRBD1. The CDR3 runs 16 residues. Germline values: CDR1 ENHRY, CDR2 SYGVKD. The trim removed 8 bases at V and 6 bases at J, leaving 16 bases unmatched. This CDR3 is CAIGRTGQVRVNEQFF. CDR3 sequence (DNA): TGTGCCATCGGAAGGACAGGACAGGTCCGGGTCAATGAGCAGTTCTTC.

This clonotype has ten or more counts. This rearrangement joins TRBV29-1 to TRBJ2-3; TRBD1 is a possible D gene (5 bases). The V and J ends lost 7 bases and 3 bases respectively, with 17 bases between them. Germline CDR1 is SQVTM and CDR2 is ANQGSEA. CDR3 length: 14 amino acids. For the CDR3, the DNA is TGCAGCGCCTGGCCCCGGACAAGGACAGATACGCAGTATTTT. This encodes CSAWPRTRTDTQYF.

This chain connects TRBV19 to TRBJ1-3, with D maybe TRBD1 (6 bases). The length of the CDR3 is 14 residues. Between the trimmed V and J ends, which lost 4 bases and 3 bases, there was a span of 10 bases. Germline CDR1 and CDR2: LNHDA and SQIVND (reference sequence). Here the CDR3 DNA reads TGTGCCAGTAGTACCGGGACAAATGGAAACACCATATATTTT. Protein sequence: CASSTGTNGNTIYF.

In this sample, this clonotype turned up a few times. CDR3 amino acids: CASSLQGRRNIQYF. The CDR3 region has the DNA TGTGCCAGCAGTTTACAGGGGAGGCGGAACATTCAGTACTTC. The genes are TRBV12-3 or TRBV12-4 and TRBJ2-4; TRBD1 or TRBD2 may be the D gene (6 bases each). V was pared by 2 bases and J by 7 bases, with 12 bases between. CDR3 size: 14 residues.

This clonotype was found a few times. The CDR3 sequence is CAISEQTRNEQYF. CDR3 DNA sequence: TGTGCCATCAGTGAACAGACGCGGAACGAGCAGTACTTC. V is TRBV10-3 and J is TRBJ2-7; the D is unclear. Looked up from germline, CDR1 is ENHRY and CDR2 is SYGVKD. Deletions cut 3 bases from V and 5 bases from J, with 11 bases between. There are 13 residues in the CDR3.

This chain links TRBV4-3 with TRBJ1-4, with D possibly being TRBD1 (5 bases). V shed 5 bases and J shed 0 bases, with 13 bases lying between them. This CDR3 contains 16 residues. Germline CDR1 is LGHNA and CDR2 is YSLEER. The CDR3: CASSVGGIATNEKLFF. The CDR3 nucleotides read TGCGCCAGCAGCGTCGGGGGTATCGCAACTAATGAAAAACTGTTTTTT.

The table lists this clonotype with many counts. V usage is TRBV20-1 and J usage is TRBJ2-4; D is unresolved. The ends were cut back, 0 bases at V and 0 bases at J, with 6 bases in the middle. CDR1 and CDR2 (germline): DFQATT, SNEGSKA (reference sequence). The CDR3 runs to 14 residues. The CDR3 protein is CSARDFLAKNIQYF. CDR3 bases: TGCAGTGCTAGAGACTTCCTAGCCAAAAACATTCAGTACTTC.

This clonotype was seen a few times. This chain links TRBV9 with TRBJ2-3; no clear D gene. The CDR3 loop spans 11 amino acids. Trimming left V 3 bases short and J 2 bases short, with 1 base between. In germline, CDR1 is SGDLS, CDR2 YYNGEE. The DNA of the CDR3 is TGTGCCAGCAGCGCCACAGATACGCAGTATTTT. Residues: CASSATDTQYF.

This clonotype occurred many times. The V and J genes are TRBV20-1 and TRBJ1-5; D is possibly TRBD1 (6 bases). The CDR3 is made up of 14 amino acids. CDR1 is DFQATT, CDR2 SNEGSKA, per germline (reference sequence). Between the trimmed V and J ends, which lost 5 bases and 5 bases, there was a span of 16 bases. The CDR3 DNA follows: TGCAGTGCTTCGCGGGGGCTTCGAGATCAGCCCCAGCATTTT. Encoded protein: CSASRGLRDQPQHF.

The sample holds a few counts of this clonotype. J is TRBJ1-6 and V is TRBV28; 8 bases align to TRBD1. CDR3 length: 17 amino acids. With V trimmed by 1 base and J by 5 bases, 7 bases remained unmatched. From germline, CDR1 is MDHEN and CDR2 SYDVKM. The CDR3 sequence: CASSLSGRGLNNSPLHF. Written as DNA, the CDR3 is TGTGCCAGCAGTTTATCCGGCAGGGGGCTAAATAATTCACCCCTCCACTTT.

This clonotype was seen more than once but under ten times. The chain couples TRBV6-5 to TRBJ1-6; 9 bases align to TRBD1. There are 18 residues in the CDR3. Germline CDR1 reads MNHEY; CDR2 reads SVGAGI. Losses at the gene ends were 4 bases for V and 4 bases for J; bases not matched to a gene: 11. This CDR3 reads CASSFYRGQGGYNSPLHF. The DNA of the CDR3 is TGTGCCAGCAGTTTCTACAGGGGGCAGGGGGGTTATAATTCACCCCTCCACTTT.

The chain is built from TRBV5-5 and TRBJ2-2; D could derive from TRBD1 or TRBD2 (5 bases each). The V end was cut by 6 bases, the J end by 6 bases, with 21 bases between. Germline V lookup: CDR1 SGHKS, CDR2 YYEKEE (reference sequence). The CDR3 consists of 16 residues. The CDR3 DNA follows: TGTGCCAGCACCTGGCTTGGGACCAGGGAACCCGGGGAGCTGTTTTTT. Translating gives CASTWLGTREPGELFF.

The chain combines TRBV29-1 with TRBJ2-5; tentatively, D is TRBD1 or TRBD2 (6 bases each). V was clipped by 6 bases and J by 5 bases, with 19 bases between them. Germline lookup yields CDR1 SQVTM and CDR2 ANQGSEA. The CDR3 runs to 14 residues. CDR3 DNA sequence: TGCAGCGTGGCGACAGGCCCGGGAGCGGAGACCCAGTACTTC. Translation gives CSVATGPGAETQYF.

Concerning this clonotype: A read error is possible here, since a much larger clone lies one base away. The chain employs TRBV29-1 and TRBJ2-1; weak D call: TRBD1 (5 bases). This CDR3 has 14 amino acids. Trimming removed 7 bases at V and 2 bases at J, with 15 bases between. Looked up from germline, CDR1 is SQVTM and CDR2 is ANQGSEA. The CDR3 protein is CSAQGVPPYNEQFF. CDR3 DNA: TGCAGCGCACAAGGGGTGCCTCCCTACAATGAGCAGTTCTTC.

The gene calls are TRBV10-3 and TRBJ2-5, with 10 positions matching TRBD1. The V segment lost 10 bases and the J segment 4 bases; nucleotides outside the gene matches: 12. This CDR3 region has 15 residues. Looked up from germline, CDR1 is ENHRY and CDR2 is SYGVKD. CDR3 loop: CATGGQGSGIETQYF. In nucleotides, the CDR3 is TGTGCCACCGGGGGACAGGGGTCCGGGATAGAGACCCAGTACTTC.

This clonotype came up many times. The chain carries TRBV7-9 and TRBJ2-3, with D possibly matching TRBD1 (6 bases). V was shortened by 5 bases and J by 1 base, with 13 bases between the two germline ends. Per the germline V gene, CDR1 is SEHNR and CDR2 is FQNEAQ (reference sequence). The CDR3 runs to 15 residues. CDR3 sequence: CASSATGGGTDTQYF. DNA for the CDR3: TGTGCCAGCAGCGCCACTGGGGGCGGCACAGATACGCAGTATTTT.

Ten or more counts support this clonotype. The chain joins TRBV7-6 to TRBJ2-2, with D tentatively TRBD1 (6 bases). V was shortened by 6 bases and J by 7 bases, with 12 bases between the two germline ends. Germline V gene sequence: CDR1 SGHVS, CDR2 FNYEAQ. This CDR3 spans 13 amino acids. Written as DNA, the CDR3 is TGTGCCAGCAGAAGACAGGAACTCGGGGAGCTGTTTTTT. It is translated as CASRRQELGELFF.